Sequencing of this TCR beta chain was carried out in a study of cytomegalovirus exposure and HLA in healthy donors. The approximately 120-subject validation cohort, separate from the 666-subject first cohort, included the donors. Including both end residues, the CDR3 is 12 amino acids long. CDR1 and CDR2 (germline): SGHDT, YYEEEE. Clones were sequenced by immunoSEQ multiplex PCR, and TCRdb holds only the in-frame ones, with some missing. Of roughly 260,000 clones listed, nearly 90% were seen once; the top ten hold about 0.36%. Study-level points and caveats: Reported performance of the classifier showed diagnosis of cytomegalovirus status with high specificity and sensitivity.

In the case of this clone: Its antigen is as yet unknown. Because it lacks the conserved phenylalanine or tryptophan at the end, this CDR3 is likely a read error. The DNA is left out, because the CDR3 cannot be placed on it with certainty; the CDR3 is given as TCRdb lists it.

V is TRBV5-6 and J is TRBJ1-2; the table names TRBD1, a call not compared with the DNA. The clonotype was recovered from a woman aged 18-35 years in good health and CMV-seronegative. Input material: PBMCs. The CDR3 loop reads CASSPSRQGLVY.